The source of this T cell receptor beta chain is a study of shared T cell receptors in the human thymus. The repertoire was sequenced with immunoSEQ multiplex PCR; TCRdb's copy has only in-frame clones and lacks some. The table shows fewer than 700,000 clones, with roughly 88% occurring only once. CDR3 length: 13 residues. The germline CDR1 and CDR2 sequences are SGHDN and FVKESK. J lost 2 bases, V lost 9 bases, and 3 bases had no gene match. The same data also contributed to another study, on human thymus T cells. This second study says: Unrelated individuals were reported by related research to share highly overlapping thymic repertoires.

Input material: thymocytes. This sequence was found in a boy younger than two with a congenital heart defect. The J gene is TRBJ2-3, the V gene TRBV14; TRBD2 matches at 9 bases. The CDR3 DNA is TGTGCCAGTACTAGCGGGCCCACAGATACGCAGTATTTT. Amino acid sequence: CASTSGPTDTQYF.